These 9 T cell receptor beta chains share one sample of origin, sequenced in a study of PD-1 blockade in classical Hodgkin lymphoma. The method was immunoSEQ multiplex PCR; TCRdb's version includes in-frame clones alone and lacks a portion of them. The data show 20,000 to 30,000 clones, with more than 60% seen just once and approximately 7.7% held by the top ten. Relapses following autologous stem cell transplantation were seen in all patients, with brentuximab vedotin exposure varying. Source: peripheral blood mononuclear cells (PBMCs), taken before the second cycle of nivolumab. Source of these receptors: a human donor with classical Hodgkin lymphoma.

V gene TRBV5-1 combines with J gene TRBJ1-3, with 11 bases matching TRBD1. Losses at the gene ends were 5 bases for V and 5 bases for J; bases not matched to a gene: 15. Germline V gives CDR1 SGHRS, CDR2 YFSETQ. The CDR3 has 18 residues. CDR3: CASSPGQGASNLRNTIYF. The CDR3 region has the DNA TGCGCCAGCAGTCCAGGACAGGGGGCTTCAAATCTTCGAAACACCATATATTTT. Full variable domain (missing parts from reference TRBV5-1 and TRBJ1-3): KAGVTQTPRYLIKTRGQQVTLSCSPISGHRSVSWYQQTPGQGLQFLFEYFSETQRNKGNFPGRFSGRQFSNSRSEMNVSTLELGDSALYLCASSPGQGASNLRNTIYFGEGSWLTVV.

Turning to this clone: Germline is not matched at one junction end, which may reflect a read error. The V and J genes are TRBV5-1 and TRBJ2-5; tentative D call: TRBD2 (5 bases). Germline V gene data show CDR1 as SGHRS and CDR2 as YFSETQ. The CDR3 contains 15 residues. The CDR3 region is CASTLLLARQETQYF. The CDR3 bases are TGCGCCAGCACCTTGCTCCTAGCACGTCAAGAGACCCAGTACTTC.

This CDR3 reads CASSIGGRVYEQYF. CDR3 sequence (DNA): TGTGCCAGTAGTATAGGAGGGCGGGTCTACGAGCAGTACTTC. The chain links TRBV19 to TRBJ2-7; maybe TRBD2 (5 bases). The V end lost 1 base, the J end lost 3 bases, and 10 bases lay between the germline ends. In germline, CDR1 is LNHDA, CDR2 SQIVND (reference sequence). The CDR3 is made up of 14 amino acids. Drawing the rest from reference TRBV19 and TRBJ2-7, the complete variable domain is DGGITQSPKYLFRKEGQNVTLSCEQNLNHDAMYWYRQDPGQGLRLIYYSQIVNDFQKGDIAEGYSVSREKKESFPLTVTSAQKNPTAFYLCASSIGGRVYEQYFGPGTRLTVT.

The table lists this clone with a few counts. This chain uses TRBV4-1 with TRBJ2-7; 9 bases match TRBD1. The CDR3 has 15 amino acids. V lost 0 bases to trimming and J lost 4 bases; unmatched junction nucleotides: 4. Looked up from germline, CDR1 is MGHRA and CDR2 is YSYEKL. The CDR3 DNA sequence: TGCGCCAGCAGCCAAGATCGGGGACAGGGATACGAGCAGTACTTC. It is translated as CASSQDRGQGYEQYF.

The chain uses TRBV6-9 and TRBJ1-4, with D hard to call. V lost 3 bases to trimming and J lost 8 bases, with 7 bases between them. Germline CDR1 and CDR2: MNHGY and SVAAGI. The CDR3 loop spans 12 amino acids. The CDR3 DNA sequence: TGTGCCAGCAGTTACTCAGACGAAAAACTGTTTTTT. Protein: CASSYSDEKLFF.

The chain has TRBV2 and TRBJ2-5; 7 bases map to TRBD2. This CDR3 is built from 15 residues. CDR1 and CDR2 from the germline V gene are SNHLY and FYNNEI. Unmatched junction bases numbered 5, after V lost 2 bases and J lost 2 bases. The CDR3 DNA follows: TGTGCCAGCAGTGAATTAGCGGGCGCACAAGAGACCCAGTACTTC. Translated, it gives CASSELAGAQETQYF.

V usage is TRBV9 and J usage is TRBJ2-2, with no clear D. The length of the CDR3 is 14 residues. V was shortened by 0 bases and J by 1 base, with 4 bases between the two germline ends. The germline V gene has CDR1 SGDLS and CDR2 YYNGEE. The CDR3 spells CASSVVGNTGELFF. For the CDR3, the DNA is TGTGCCAGCAGCGTAGTGGGGAACACCGGGGAGCTGTTTTTT.

J is TRBJ1-1 and V is TRBV29-1; D is uncertain. The length of the CDR3 is 11 residues. V lost 3 bases, J lost 0 bases, and 2 bases lay in between. Germline V lookup: CDR1 SQVTM, CDR2 ANQGSEA. This CDR3 is CSVDVNTEAFF. The CDR3 DNA reads TGCAGCGTTGACGTGAACACTGAAGCTTTCTTT.

V usage is TRBV19 and J usage is TRBJ2-3, with 8 positions matching TRBD1. CDR3 length: 13 amino acids. V lost 6 bases and J lost 5; bases outside the gene matches: 4. From germline, CDR1 is LNHDA and CDR2 SQIVND (reference sequence). The CDR3 bases are TGTGCCAGTAGCGACAGGGGAGGAGATACGCAGTATTTT. Amino acid sequence: CASSDRGGDTQYF.